This T cell receptor (beta chain) was identified during a study of post-analysis software for immune sequencing data. Study at large: Multiple sclerosis in the patients followed relapsing-remitting, secondary progressive and progressive-relapsing courses. Study-wide points: Five TRBV segments, including TRBV5-6, TRBV5-1 and TRBV20-1, were more frequent in patients than controls. Controls showed significantly higher normalized Chao1 diversity than did multiple sclerosis patients. F-measure co-clustering was strong for batch-matched samples.

Unique molecular identifiers tagged the TCR beta cDNA libraries. TCRdb reanalysed the PCR reads using MiXCR and keeps one entry per CDR3 protein. The sample yields a few hundred thousand distinct CDR3 sequences, under 55% seen once. The CDR3 contains 16 residues. V lost 0 bases and J 1 base, leaving 11 bases between the germline ends. Germline CDR1 reads MNHEY; CDR2 reads SVGAGI. In regard to this clonotype: Antigen specificity is unknown.

The sample comprised blood. The clonotype was recovered from a girl under 18 with multiple sclerosis. The chain uses TRBV6-5 and TRBJ2-3; D is perhaps TRBD1 (5 bases). DNA of the CDR3: TGTGCCAGCAGTTACTCGTATTCCAGGGGCACAGATACGCAGTATTTT. Amino acids: CASSYSYSRGTDTQYF.